The clone carrying this T cell receptor (beta chain) appeared many times. As yet, its antigen is unknown. The source of the sample is a study of human T cells and chemical hapten exposure. The CDR3 length is 18 residues. The time point denotes: patch test 3, about 24 weeks after DPC sensitization. Treatment given: therapeutic diphenylcyclopropenone sensitization with weekly scalp DPC. Library preparation tagged each individual cDNA molecule with a unique molecular identifier. TCRdb passed the RACE reads through MiXCR, listing each CDR3 protein once. The table shows roughly 50,000 distinct CDR3 sequences, with 9% to 10% occurring only once. Study results and caveats: The number of TCRs above 1 in 1000 frequency did not change after DPC sensitization. Higher patch test scores went with higher counts of PT1 expanded TCRs.

The receptor comes from a woman in her forties with alopecia areata. Some clones in this sample may be carry-over from other donors' samples. The material sequenced was whole blood, taken in connection with sensitization to the hapten diphenylcyclopropenone (DPC). The chain has TRBV3-2 and TRBJ1-5; the table's D gene call, TRBD1, was not cross checked with the DNA. TRBV3-2 is tagged as a pseudogene. CDR3 DNA sequence: TGTGCCAGCAGCCCCCCGAGCCGGGACAGAAATAGCAATCAGCCCCAGCATTTT. Translating it yields CASSPPSRDRNSNQPQHF.